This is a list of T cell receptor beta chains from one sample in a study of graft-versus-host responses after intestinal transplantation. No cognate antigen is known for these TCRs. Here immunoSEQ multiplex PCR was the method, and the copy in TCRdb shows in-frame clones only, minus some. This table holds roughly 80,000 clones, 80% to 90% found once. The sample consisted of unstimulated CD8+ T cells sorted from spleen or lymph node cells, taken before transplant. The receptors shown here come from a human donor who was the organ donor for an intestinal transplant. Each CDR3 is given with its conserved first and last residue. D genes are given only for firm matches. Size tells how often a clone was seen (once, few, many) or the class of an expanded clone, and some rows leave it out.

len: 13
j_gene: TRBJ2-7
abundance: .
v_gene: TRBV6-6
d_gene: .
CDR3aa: CASSSDSWGEQYF
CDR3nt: TGTGCCAGCAGTTCTGATTCTTGGGGTGAGCAGTACTTC

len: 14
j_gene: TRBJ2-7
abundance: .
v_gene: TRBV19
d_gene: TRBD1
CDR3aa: CASSTGQGSSEQYF
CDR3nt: TGTGCCAGTAGTACGGGACAGGGATCGTCCGAGCAGTACTTC

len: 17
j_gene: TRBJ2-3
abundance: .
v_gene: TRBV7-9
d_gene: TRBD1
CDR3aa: CASSPRQGRVNTDTQYF
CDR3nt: TGTGCCAGCAGCCCCAGACAGGGTCGGGTGAACACAGATACGCAGTATTTT

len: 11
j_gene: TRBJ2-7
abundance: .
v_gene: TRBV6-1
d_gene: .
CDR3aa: CASRLGQEQYF
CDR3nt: TGTGCCAGCAGGCTCGGACAGGAGCAGTACTTC

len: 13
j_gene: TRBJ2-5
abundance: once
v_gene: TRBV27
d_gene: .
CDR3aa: CASSFGYQETQYF
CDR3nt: TGTGCCAGCAGTTTCGGCTACCAAGAGACCCAGTACTTC

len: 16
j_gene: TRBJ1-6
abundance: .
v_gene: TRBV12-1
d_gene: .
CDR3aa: CASSVPRSPYNSPLHF
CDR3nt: TGTGCCAGCAGCGTGCCCAGGAGCCCCTATAATTCACCCCTCCACTTT

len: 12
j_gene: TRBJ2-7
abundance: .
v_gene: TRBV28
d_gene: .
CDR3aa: CASSLFGYEQYF
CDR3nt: TGTGCCAGCAGTTTATTCGGCTACGAGCAGTACTTC

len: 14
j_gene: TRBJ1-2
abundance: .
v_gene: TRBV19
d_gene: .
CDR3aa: CASREDSFNYGYTF
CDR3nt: TGTGCCAGTAGAGAAGACAGTTTTAACTATGGCTACACCTTC

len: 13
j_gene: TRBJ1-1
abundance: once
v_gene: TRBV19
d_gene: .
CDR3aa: CATSWEGVTEAFF
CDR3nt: TGTGCCACCTCTTGGGAGGGCGTGACTGAAGCTTTCTTT

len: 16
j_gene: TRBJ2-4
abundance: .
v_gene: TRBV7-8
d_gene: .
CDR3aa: CASSPSPGYAKNIQYF
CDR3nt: TGTGCCAGCAGCCCATCTCCGGGGTACGCCAAAAACATTCAGTACTTC

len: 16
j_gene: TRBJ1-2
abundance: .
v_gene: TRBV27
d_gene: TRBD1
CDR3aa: CASSFIGTGGNRGYTF
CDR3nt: TGTGCCAGCAGTTTTATAGGGACAGGGGGCAACCGGGGCTACACCTTC

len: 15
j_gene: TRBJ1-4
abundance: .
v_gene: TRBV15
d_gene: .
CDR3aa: CATSPRDDLNEKLFF
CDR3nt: TGTGCCACCAGCCCCCGCGACGACCTAAATGAAAAACTGTTTTTT

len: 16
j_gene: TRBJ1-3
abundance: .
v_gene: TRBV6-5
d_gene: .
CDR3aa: CASSYVSDIVGNTIYF
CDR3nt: TGTGCCAGCAGTTATGTTAGCGACATTGTTGGAAACACCATATATTTT

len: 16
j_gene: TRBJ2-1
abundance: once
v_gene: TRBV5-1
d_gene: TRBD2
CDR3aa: CASSSSSGGTYNEQFF
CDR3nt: TGCGCCAGCAGCTCGTCTAGCGGGGGGACCTACAATGAGCAGTTCTTC

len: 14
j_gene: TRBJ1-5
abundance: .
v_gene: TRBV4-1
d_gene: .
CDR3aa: CASSQWDNNQPQHF
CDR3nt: TGCGCCAGCAGCCAATGGGACAACAATCAGCCCCAGCATTTT

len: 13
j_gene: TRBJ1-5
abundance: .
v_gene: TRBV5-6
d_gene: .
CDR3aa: CASSFGVNQPQHF
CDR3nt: TGTGCCAGCAGCTTCGGGGTCAATCAGCCCCAGCATTTT

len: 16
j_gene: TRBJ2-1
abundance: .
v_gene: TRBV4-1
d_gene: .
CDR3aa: CASSQDPGLAGREQFF
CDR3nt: TGCGCCAGCAGCCAAGATCCTGGACTCGCGGGGAGGGAGCAGTTCTTC

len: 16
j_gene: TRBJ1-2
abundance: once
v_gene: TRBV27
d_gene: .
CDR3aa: CASSLSSLGANYGYTF
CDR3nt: TGTGCCAGCAGTTTATCTTCCCTAGGAGCTAACTATGGCTACACCTTC

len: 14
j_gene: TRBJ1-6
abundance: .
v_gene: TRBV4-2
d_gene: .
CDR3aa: CASSRGGLNSPLHF
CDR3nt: TGTGCCAGCAGCCGAGGGGGGCTGAATTCACCCCTCCACTTT

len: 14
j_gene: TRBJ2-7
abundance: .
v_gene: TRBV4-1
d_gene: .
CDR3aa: CASSPSGWGYEQYF
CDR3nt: TGCGCCAGCAGCCCGTCAGGGTGGGGCTACGAGCAGTACTTC

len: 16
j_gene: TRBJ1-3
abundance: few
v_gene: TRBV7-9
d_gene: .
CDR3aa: CASSPQGPDSGNTIYF
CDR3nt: TGTGCCAGCAGCCCGCAGGGTCCTGACTCTGGAAACACCATATATTTT

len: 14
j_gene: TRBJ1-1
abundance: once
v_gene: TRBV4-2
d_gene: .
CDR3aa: CASSLILMNTEAFF
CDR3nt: TGTGCCAGCAGCCTCATATTAATGAACACTGAAGCTTTCTTT

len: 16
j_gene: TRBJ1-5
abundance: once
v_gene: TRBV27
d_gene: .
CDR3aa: CASSLLGGNSNQPQHF
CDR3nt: TGTGCCAGCAGTTTATTGGGGGGAAATAGCAATCAGCCCCAGCATTTT

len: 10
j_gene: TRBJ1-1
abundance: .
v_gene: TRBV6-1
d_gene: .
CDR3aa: CAIRGGEAFF
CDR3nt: TGTGCCATTAGGGGGGGAGAAGCTTTCTTT

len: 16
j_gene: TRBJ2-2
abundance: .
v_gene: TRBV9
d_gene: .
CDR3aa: CASSVVSSGNTGELFF
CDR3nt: TGTGCCAGCAGCGTAGTGAGTTCAGGAAACACCGGGGAGCTGTTTTTT

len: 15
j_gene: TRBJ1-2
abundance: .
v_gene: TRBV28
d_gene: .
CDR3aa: CASSFLQGSIYGYTF
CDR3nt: TGTGCCAGCAGTTTCTTGCAGGGGAGCATCTATGGCTACACCTTC

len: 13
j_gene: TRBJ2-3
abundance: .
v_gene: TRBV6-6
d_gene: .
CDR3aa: CASSYIVVDTQYF
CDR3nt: TGTGCCAGCAGTTACATCGTGGTAGATACGCAGTATTTT

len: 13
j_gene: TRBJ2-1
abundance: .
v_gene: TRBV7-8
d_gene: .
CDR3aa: CASSLSRQGEQFF
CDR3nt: TGTGCCAGCAGCTTGAGCCGGCAGGGTGAGCAGTTCTTC